The sequence of this T cell receptor beta chain was determined in a study of blood T cell repertoires in COVID-19. Overall study: COVID-19 samples collected from the United States, Italy and Spain covered acute and convalescent phases. T cells, B-cell-depleted T cells, or PBMCs supplied cDNA or gDNA.

Original handling: The assay estimated nucleated cells by amplifying reference gene primers. Produced via immunoSEQ multiplex PCR; TCRdb's table is partial and in-frame only. V, J and clone size reflect that table, while D and trimming were determined from the DNA. The sample lists under 250,000 clones, about 89% occurring once. The V gene lost 4 bases and the J gene lost 3 bases, with 6 bases spanning the gap. The CDR3 runs to 13 residues. Germline V gene data show CDR1 as ENHRY and CDR2 as SYGVKD. The TCR was taken from a woman between 55 and 75 years old who had recovered from COVID-19. The chain combines TRBV10-3 with TRBJ1-4; D uncertain. Input material: peripheral blood. CDR3 DNA sequence: TGTGCCATCAGTGTTCTATCTAATGAAAAACTGTTTTTT. Protein: CAISVLSNEKLFF.